Below are 27 T cell receptor beta chains sequenced from a single sample in a study of T cells in localized non-small cell lung cancer. Generated by immunoSEQ multiplex PCR, the TCRdb table keeps only in-frame clones and is missing some. The sample lists about 39,000 clones, roughly three quarters occurring once. The sample here was PBMCs, taken before any cancer treatment. Receptors originate from a woman aged 35 to 70 with stage II squamous cell lung carcinoma.

The CDR3 DNA follows: TGTGCCAGCAGCCTCGACAGAGTAGAGACCCAGTACTTC. Protein sequence: CASSLDRVETQYF. The chain links TRBV7-9 to TRBJ2-5; TRBD1 is a possible D gene (5 bases). The CDR3 has 13 amino acids. Trimming stripped 5 bases from V and 4 bases from J, with 11 bases between. In germline, CDR1 is SEHNR, CDR2 FQNEAQ (reference sequence).

This rearrangement joins TRBV7-3 to TRBJ2-3, with 10 bases identical to TRBD2. V gave up 5 bases and J gave up 4 bases; unmatched junction bases: 9. Germline V lookup: CDR1 SGHTA, CDR2 FQGTGA. This CDR3 has 16 residues. The CDR3 DNA reads as TGTGCCAGCAGCCCTCGGCTAGCGGGAGTAGCAGATACGCAGTATTTT. This encodes CASSPRLAGVADTQYF.

A single count supports this clone. The rearrangement links TRBV27 to TRBJ1-4; no clear D. V was trimmed by 7 bases and J by 8 bases, leaving 14 bases between them. Germline V lookup: CDR1 MNHEY, CDR2 SMNVEV (reference sequence). CDR3 length equals 13 residues. In nucleotides, the CDR3 is TGTGCCAGCAAACTCCTAGACGGGGAAAAACTGTTTTTT. Protein sequence: CASKLLDGEKLFF. Full variable domain (rest looked up from reference TRBV27 and TRBJ1-4): EAQVTQNPRYLITVTGKKLTVTCSQNMNHEYMSWYRQDPGLGLRQIYYSMNVEVTDKGDVPEGYKVSRKEKRNFPLILESPSPNQTSLYFCASKLLDGEKLFFGSGTQLSVL.

The chain joins TRBV5-8 to TRBJ2-1; TRBD2 agrees at 8 bases. Per germline, CDR1 SGHTS and CDR2 YDEGEE. This CDR3 is built from 16 residues. Trimming took 4 bases from V and 4 from J; bases not matched to a gene: 10. The CDR3 region has the DNA TGTGCCAGCAGCCAAGCTTGGAGCGGGGGATACAATGAGCAGTTCTTC. Translating gives CASSQAWSGGYNEQFF. Supplemented by reference TRBV5-8 and TRBJ2-1, the full variable domain reads EAGVTQSPTHLIKTRGQQATLRCSPISGHTSVYWYQQALGLGLQFLLWYDEGEERNRGNFPPRFSGRQFPNYSSELNVNALELEDSALYLCASSQAWSGGYNEQFFGPGTRLTVL.

The chain couples TRBV9 to TRBJ1-2; 10 bases align to TRBD1. Trimming cost V 0 bases and J 7 bases; bases outside gene matches: 6. Germline-derived CDR1 and CDR2 are SGDLS and YYNGEE. This CDR3 contains 15 residues. This chain's CDR3 is CASSVGGTGDLGYTF. DNA for the CDR3: TGTGCCAGCAGCGTAGGAGGGACAGGGGACCTTGGCTACACCTTC.

This clone was observed a handful of times. J is TRBJ2-1 and V is TRBV7-2; 11 nucleotides align to TRBD1. V lost 5 bases and J lost 7; bases outside the gene matches: 16. The CDR3 consists of 18 residues. Germline values: CDR1 SGHTA, CDR2 FQGNSA. For the CDR3, the DNA is TGTGCCAGCAGCCCCGGGGGGGGACAGGGGGACTATTTGAATGAGCAGTTCTTC. It encodes CASSPGGGQGDYLNEQFF.

The chain joins TRBV11-2 to TRBJ2-1; 8 bases align to TRBD2. Per germline, CDR1 SGHAT and CDR2 FQNNGV. CDR3 size: 14 residues. The V gene end was trimmed by 4 bases and the J gene end by 7 bases; junction bases not matched to a gene: 6. The CDR3 sequence is CASSSGTRVNEQFF. The CDR3 DNA reads as TGTGCCAGCAGCTCCGGGACTAGGGTTAATGAGCAGTTCTTC.

This clone was seen a handful of times. The CDR3 DNA reads TGTGCCAGCAGCCAAGAACGAGGGCGCGGGGAGCTGTTTTTT. This sequence encodes CASSQERGRGELFF. The V and J genes are TRBV4-2 and TRBJ2-2, with a weak D call TRBD2 (5 bases). CDR3 length: 14 residues. V was cut by 0 bases and J by 7 bases, with 9 bases left in between. CDR1 is LGHNA, CDR2 YNFKEQ, per germline.

The chain links TRBV7-8 to TRBJ2-3; maybe TRBD2 (6 bases). V was clipped by 4 bases and J by 1 base, with 12 bases between them. This CDR3 is built from 15 residues. Germline CDR1 SGHVS, CDR2 FQNEAQ. Here the CDR3 reads CASSWASEGTDTQYF. The CDR3 DNA is TGTGCCAGCAGCTGGGCTAGCGAGGGCACAGATACGCAGTATTTT. The complete variable domain, with remaining parts taken from reference TRBV7-8 and TRBJ2-3, reads GAGVSQSPRYKVAKRGQDVALRCDPISGHVSLFWYQQALGQGPEFLTYFQNEAQLDKSGLPSDRFFAERPEGSVSTLKIQRTQQEDSAVYLCASSWASEGTDTQYFGPGTRLTVL.

This clone was seen only once. The CDR3 bases are TGTGCCAGCAGTTACCGGGACAGCAGGAGTGAAAAACTGTTTTTT. It encodes CASSYRDSRSEKLFF. This sequence joins TRBV6-5 and TRBJ1-4; 7 nucleotides align to TRBD1. V shed 2 bases and J 7 bases; nucleotides not matched to a gene: 7. Germline assignment: CDR1 MNHEY and CDR2 SVGAGI. The CDR3 has 15 residues.

The V and J genes are TRBV6-1 and TRBJ2-7; TRBD1 aligns across 7 bases. In germline, CDR1 is MNHNS, CDR2 SASEGT. The length of the CDR3 is 15 residues. V shed 2 bases and J 0 bases; nucleotides not matched to a gene: 4. In DNA form, the CDR3 reads TGTGCCAGCAGTGAAATGGGACAGAGCTCCTACGAGCAGTACGTC. It specifies CASSEMGQSSYEQYV.

This chain joins TRBV5-4 and TRBJ2-5; possible D gene TRBD2, 5 bases. The CDR3 covers 13 residues. With 3 bases removed from V and 2 bases from J, the gap between germline ends came to 8 bases. Germline-derived CDR1 and CDR2 are SGHNT and YYREEE (reference sequence). DNA of the CDR3: TGTGCCAGCAGCTGGAGCGGACAAGAGACCCAGTACTTC. The encoded protein is CASSWSGQETQYF.

This sequence joins TRBV7-6 and TRBJ1-2; D unclear. Trimming took off 6 bases at V and 2 bases at J, with 10 bases between the two ends. The germline V gene has CDR1 SGHVS and CDR2 FNYEAQ. CDR3 length equals 13 residues. The DNA of the CDR3 is TGTGCCAGCAGTCCCACAGAAAACTATGGCTACACCTTC. Translating it yields CASSPTENYGYTF.

V is TRBV27 and J is TRBJ1-4; D is unresolved. Looked up from germline, CDR1 is MNHEY and CDR2 is SMNVEV (reference sequence). This CDR3 is built from 12 residues. Deletions cut 9 bases from V and 0 bases from J, with 5 bases between. This chain's CDR3 is CARDATNEKLFF. Written as DNA, the CDR3 is TGTGCCAGGGACGCAACTAATGAAAAACTGTTTTTT.

V is TRBV25-1 and J is TRBJ2-7, with 9 bases identical to TRBD1. Germline V CDR1 and CDR2: MGHDK, SYGVNS. CDR3 length: 15 amino acids. Trimming removed 3 bases from V and 4 bases from J; junction bases left unmatched: 7. In DNA form, the CDR3 reads TGTGCCAGCAGTGACCCGGGACAGGGCGATTACGAGCAGTACTTC. Amino acids: CASSDPGQGDYEQYF.

This clone has just one count. J is TRBJ2-3 and V is TRBV7-9; a weak D match, TRBD1 (6 bases). The ends were cut back, 3 bases at V and 6 bases at J, with 7 bases in the middle. There are 12 residues in the CDR3. CDR1 SEHNR and CDR2 FQNEAQ come from the germline V gene (reference sequence). The CDR3 region has the DNA TGTGCCAGCAGCTTCACAGGGGATACGCAGTATTTT. It translates to CASSFTGDTQYF.

V and J are TRBV29-1 and TRBJ1-6, with D possibly TRBD1 on 5 matching bases. CDR3 length equals 15 residues. The V end lost 7 bases, the J end lost 7 bases, and 20 bases lay between the germline ends. Germline V gives CDR1 SQVTM, CDR2 ANQGSEA. The CDR3 loop is CSAREFAGPNSPLHF. CDR3 nucleotides: TGCAGCGCCCGGGAGTTTGCAGGGCCCAATTCACCCCTCCACTTT.

This chain connects TRBV19 to TRBJ2-1; D gene uncertain. Per the germline V gene, CDR1 is LNHDA and CDR2 is SQIVND (reference sequence). The CDR3 totals 15 residues. With 2 bases removed from V and 0 bases from J, the gap between germline ends came to 8 bases. CDR3 DNA: TGTGCCAGTAGTATATCAGGCTCCTCCTACAATGAGCAGTTCTTC. Protein sequence: CASSISGSSYNEQFF.

This clone was picked up one time. The rearrangement joins TRBV5-1 to TRBJ1-2, with D tentatively TRBD1 (5 bases). There are 13 residues in the CDR3. CDR1 and CDR2 from the germline V gene are SGHRS and YFSETQ. V lost 4 bases and J 6 bases, leaving 13 bases between the germline ends. CDR3 nucleotide sequence: TGCGCCAGCAGCAGGGACGGGTCACATGGCTACACCTTC. Translating it yields CASSRDGSHGYTF.

V gene TRBV7-6 combines with J gene TRBJ2-7; 15 nucleotides match TRBD2. The CDR3 sequence is 17 residues long. The ends lost 3 bases at V and 6 bases at J; junction bases unmatched: 9. The germline V gene has CDR1 SGHVS and CDR2 FNYEAQ. The CDR3: CASSFGLAGGPGGEQYF. CDR3 nucleotides: TGTGCCAGCAGCTTCGGACTAGCGGGAGGGCCTGGAGGCGAGCAGTACTTC. The whole variable domain, remainder taken from reference TRBV7-6 and TRBJ2-7, is GAGVSQSPRYKVTKRGQDVALRCDPISGHVSLYWYRQALGQGPEFLTYFNYEAQQDKSGLPNDRFSAERPEGSISTLTIQRTEQRDSAMYRCASSFGLAGGPGGEQYFGPGTRLTVT.

V is TRBV9 and J is TRBJ2-2; possibly TRBD1 or TRBD2 for D (6 bases each). This CDR3 has 14 amino acids. The V and J ends lost 7 bases and 2 bases respectively, with 12 bases between them. Germline values: CDR1 SGDLS, CDR2 YYNGEE. The CDR3: CASDRGLNTGELFF. The CDR3 DNA sequence: TGTGCCAGCGATCGGGGGCTTAACACCGGGGAGCTGTTTTTT.

The CDR3 coding sequence is TGCAGCTGTGAGGGCAGCGGGGGGGCCAGATGGTATGAGCAGTTCTTC. It is translated as CSCEGSGGARWYEQFF. The V and J genes are TRBV29-1 and TRBJ2-1; 10 bases fit TRBD2. From germline, CDR1 is SQVTM and CDR2 ANQGSEA. Germline trimming cut 8 bases from V and 8 bases from J; bases unmatched to any gene: 18. The CDR3 loop spans 16 amino acids.

The rearrangement uses TRBV18 and TRBJ2-7, with D tentatively TRBD1 (5 bases). CDR3 size: 15 residues. Trimming shortened V by 5 bases and J by 2 bases, and 16 bases separated the two germline ends. Germline CDR1 reads KGHSH; CDR2 reads LQKENI. In DNA, the CDR3 is TGTGCCAGCTCATCCGGACATCCAGGCCCCTACGAGCAGTACTTC. Its translation: CASSSGHPGPYEQYF.

The chain joins TRBV7-6 to TRBJ2-7; TRBD2 aligns across 13 bases. The CDR3 contains 16 residues. Looked up from germline, CDR1 is SGHVS and CDR2 is FNYEAQ. Trimming cost V 5 bases and J 5 bases; bases outside gene matches: 9. In nucleotides, the CDR3 is TGTGCCAGCAGCCCTAGAGGGGGACTAGCGGGAAACGAGCAGTACTTC. The encoded protein is CASSPRGGLAGNEQYF.

This sequence joins TRBV28 and TRBJ2-1, with a possible D match to TRBD2 (6 bases). With 2 bases removed from V and 0 bases from J, the gap between germline ends came to 11 bases. The CDR3 is 16 amino acids. Per the germline V gene, CDR1 is MDHEN and CDR2 is SYDVKM. CDR3 amino acids: CASSLGGSRSYNEQFF. CDR3 nucleotides: TGTGCCAGCAGTTTAGGGGGGTCTCGCTCCTACAATGAGCAGTTCTTC. Filled out from reference TRBV28 and TRBJ2-1, the complete variable domain reads DVKVTQSSRYLVKRTGEKVFLECVQDMDHENMFWYRQDPGLGLRLIYFSYDVKMKEKGDIPEGYSVSREKKERFSLILESASTNQTSMYLCASSLGGSRSYNEQFFGPGTRLTVL.

The genes are TRBV18 and TRBJ2-3, with 9 bases aligning to TRBD2. V shed 8 bases, J shed 7 bases, and the junction held 7 bases outside the gene matches. The CDR3 runs to 13 residues. Germline V gene data show CDR1 as KGHSH and CDR2 as LQKENI. In DNA form, the CDR3 reads TGTGCCAGCGCGATCGGGACTAGCTATACGCAGTATTTT. It codes for CASAIGTSYTQYF.

Here the CDR3 reads CASSPTGTVLQETQYF. As DNA, the CDR3 is TGTGCCAGCAGTCCTACCGGGACAGTTCTCCAAGAGACCCAGTACTTC. This rearrangement joins TRBV7-3 to TRBJ2-5; 7 nucleotides line up with TRBD1. V dropped 6 bases and J dropped 1; count of bases not matched to a gene: 11. CDR3 length equals 16 residues. Germline values: CDR1 SGHTA, CDR2 FQGTGA.